A selection of T cell receptor beta chains follows, all from one sample in a study of T-cell memory formation after mild COVID-19. MiXCR, run by TCRdb on the 5' RACE reads, gives a single entry per CDR3 protein. The sample records 450,000 or so distinct CDR3 sequences, around a quarter being singletons. Sequences were obtained from PBMCs or a T cell subset sorted from them (not recorded which). The receptors were sampled from an adult woman who had mild COVID-19 (a few samples of this study predate the infection). Cell type and time point are not known. Both conserved end residues are part of each CDR3. D genes are given only for firm matches. For some rows the clone size is stated as once, few or many, or as a class when expanded; others skip it.

D: NA
size: NA
V: TRBV19
J: TRBJ2-7
CDR3: CASSWTKHYEQYF
DNA: TGTGCCAGTTCGTGGACGAAGCATTACGAGCAGTACTTC

D: TRBD2
size: few
V: TRBV5-5
J: TRBJ2-1
CDR3: CASTSIGSGDFNEQFF
DNA: TGTGCCAGCACCTCCATAGGTAGCGGGGATTTCAATGAGCAGTTCTTC

D: NA
size: NA
V: TRBV4-1
J: TRBJ1-2
CDR3: CASSQIQGSGYTF
DNA: TGCGCCAGCAGCCAAATTCAGGGTTCCGGCTACACCTTC

D: TRBD2
size: many
V: TRBV5-1
J: TRBJ2-3
CDR3: CASSPLAGEGTDTQYF
DNA: TGCGCCAGCAGCCCTCTAGCGGGAGAGGGGACAGATACGCAGTATTTT

D: NA
size: NA
V: TRBV25-1
J: TRBJ1-4
CDR3: CASIQTGSAEKLFF
DNA: TGTGCCAGCATACAGACAGGATCCGCTGAAAAACTGTTTTTT

D: NA
size: NA
V: TRBV6-4
J: TRBJ2-1
CDR3: CASSELRVKSYNEQFF
DNA: TGTGCCAGCAGTGAGCTTCGGGTAAAATCCTACAATGAGCAGTTCTTC

D: NA
size: NA
V: TRBV12-3/TRBV12-4
J: TRBJ2-3
CDR3: CASSLFVTGTDTQYF
DNA: TGTGCCAGCAGTTTGTTCGTCACGGGGACAGATACGCAGTATTTT

D: NA
size: few
V: TRBV5-4
J: TRBJ1-2
CDR3: CASSLDRPAGYGYTF
DNA: TGTGCCAGCAGCTTGGACAGACCGGCGGGCTATGGCTACACCTTC

D: TRBD1
size: NA
V: TRBV7-2
J: TRBJ2-5
CDR3: CASSFGTAETQYF
DNA: TGTGCCAGCAGCTTCGGGACAGCAGAGACCCAGTACTTC

D: NA
size: NA
V: TRBV3-1
J: TRBJ2-5
CDR3: CASSQDWGGQQETQYF
DNA: TGTGCCAGCAGCCAAGATTGGGGGGGACAGCAAGAGACCCAGTACTTC

D: TRBD1
size: few
V: TRBV7-2
J: TRBJ1-3
CDR3: CASSLRNPGQGLSSSSGNTIYF
DNA: TGTGCCAGCAGCTTACGTAACCCAGGACAGGGGCTTTCATCTAGCTCTGGAAACACCATATATTTT

D: TRBD1
size: NA
V: TRBV5-6
J: TRBJ1-2
CDR3: CASRIGGRGQGYTF
DNA: TGTGCCAGCAGAATTGGAGGCAGGGGGCAGGGCTACACCTTC

D: TRBD2
size: few
V: TRBV20-1
J: TRBJ2-3
CDR3: CSAREVSGPRTDTQYF
DNA: TGCAGTGCTAGAGAGGTTAGCGGGCCCCGCACAGATACGCAGTATTTT

D: NA
size: few
V: TRBV19
J: TRBJ1-1
CDR3: CASSIDGPAMNTEAFF
DNA: TGTGCCAGTAGTATAGACGGCCCGGCCATGAACACTGAAGCTTTCTTT

D: TRBD2
size: few
V: TRBV19
J: TRBJ2-1
CDR3: CATRGTSVHEQFF
DNA: TGTGCCACCCGCGGTACTAGCGTTCATGAGCAGTTCTTC

D: NA
size: few
V: TRBV7-9
J: TRBJ2-7
CDR3: CASSSDLANSYEQYF
DNA: TGTGCCAGCAGCTCCGATTTAGCGAACTCCTACGAGCAGTACTTC

D: NA
size: few
V: TRBV25-1
J: TRBJ1-2
CDR3: CASSPLDRAGRAYTF
DNA: TGTGCCAGCAGTCCACTGGACAGAGCTGGTCGTGCATACACCTTC

D: NA
size: few
V: TRBV5-1
J: TRBJ2-3
CDR3: CASSLEEGTQYF
DNA: TGCGCCAGCAGCTTGGAGGAGGGTACGCAGTATTTT

D: TRBD1
size: NA
V: TRBV6-6
J: TRBJ2-7
CDR3: CASSVTPGQLYEQYF
DNA: TGTGCCAGCAGTGTAACTCCGGGACAGCTTTACGAGCAGTACTTC

D: NA
size: NA
V: TRBV11-2
J: TRBJ2-4
CDR3: CASSLYLGQTEAKNIQYF
DNA: TGTGCCAGCAGCTTGTACCTCGGACAGACAGAAGCCAAAAACATTCAGTACTTC

D: TRBD1
size: NA
V: TRBV15
J: TRBJ1-2
CDR3: CATSREWTGRNGYTF
DNA: TGTGCCACCAGCAGAGAGTGGACAGGGCGGAATGGCTACACCTTC

D: TRBD1
size: NA
V: TRBV30
J: TRBJ2-3
CDR3: CAWSDRDRASDTQYF
DNA: TGTGCCTGGAGTGACCGGGACAGGGCCTCAGATACGCAGTATTTT

D: TRBD2
size: NA
V: TRBV7-9
J: TRBJ2-7
CDR3: CASRKNSGRAGNEQYF
DNA: TGTGCCAGCAGGAAAAATAGCGGGAGGGCCGGGAACGAGCAGTACTTC

D: TRBD2
size: NA
V: TRBV20-1
J: TRBJ2-1
CDR3: CSASIGTSGNEQFF
DNA: TGCAGTGCTAGTATAGGGACTAGCGGGAATGAGCAGTTCTTC

D: NA
size: few
V: TRBV5-5
J: TRBJ2-7
CDR3: CASSLVWGSYEQYF
DNA: TGTGCCAGCAGCTTGGTGTGGGGCTCCTACGAGCAGTACTTC

D: NA
size: NA
V: TRBV4-3
J: TRBJ1-2
CDR3: CASSQSQTGLYGYTF
DNA: TGCGCCAGCAGCCAATCTCAAACGGGGCTCTATGGCTACACCTTC

D: NA
size: few
V: TRBV5-1
J: TRBJ2-5
CDR3: CASSTPEVETQYF
DNA: TGCGCCAGCAGCACACCGGAGGTAGAGACCCAGTACTTC

D: NA
size: few
V: TRBV2
J: TRBJ1-2
CDR3: CASKITGYGYTF
DNA: TGTGCCAGCAAAATTACCGGCTATGGCTACACCTTC

D: NA
size: NA
V: TRBV10-2
J: TRBJ2-2
CDR3: CASSETRVTGELFF
DNA: TGCGCCAGCAGTGAGACTAGAGTCACCGGGGAGCTGTTTTTT

D: TRBD2
size: few
V: TRBV7-2
J: TRBJ2-1
CDR3: CASRPGTSGYNEQFF
DNA: TGTGCCAGCAGGCCGGGGACTAGCGGCTACAATGAGCAGTTCTTC

D: NA
size: few
V: TRBV11-2
J: TRBJ2-6
CDR3: CASSLVNTVSGANVLTF
DNA: TGTGCCAGCAGCTTAGTTAACACAGTCTCTGGGGCCAACGTCCTGACTTTC

D: NA
size: NA
V: TRBV7-2
J: TRBJ2-5
CDR3: CASSHPNSVETQYF
DNA: TGTGCCAGCAGCCACCCCAACTCCGTCGAGACCCAGTACTTC

D: NA
size: NA
V: TRBV12-5
J: TRBJ1-2
CDR3: CASGLGDSIYGYTF
DNA: TGTGCTAGTGGTTTGGGGGACTCCATCTATGGCTACACCTTC

D: NA
size: NA
V: TRBV13
J: TRBJ2-3
CDR3: CASSLDTGRDTQYF
DNA: TGTGCCAGCAGCCTGGACACTGGGCGGGATACGCAGTATTTT

D: NA
size: few
V: TRBV15
J: TRBJ2-1
CDR3: CATSRDPDRIYNEQFF
DNA: TGTGCCACCAGCAGAGATCCCGACAGAATATACAATGAGCAGTTCTTC

D: TRBD2
size: many
V: TRBV7-2
J: TRBJ2-1
CDR3: CASSLGMGVGGSFLNEQFF
DNA: TGTGCCAGCAGCTTAGGCATGGGTGTAGGCGGGAGCTTCCTGAATGAGCAGTTCTTC

D: TRBD2
size: NA
V: TRBV4-2
J: TRBJ2-3
CDR3: CASSQSAGVITDTQYF
DNA: TGTGCCAGCAGCCAATCAGCGGGAGTTATCACAGATACGCAGTATTTT

D: TRBD2
size: NA
V: TRBV5-1
J: TRBJ2-7
CDR3: CASSLGLAGASQSYEQYF
DNA: TGCGCCAGCAGCTTGGGACTAGCGGGGGCCTCCCAATCCTACGAGCAGTACTTC

D: NA
size: NA
V: TRBV29-1
J: TRBJ2-7
CDR3: CSVRQDDYYEQYF
DNA: TGCAGCGTTCGGCAGGATGACTACTACGAGCAGTACTTC

D: NA
size: NA
V: TRBV7-6
J: TRBJ2-7
CDR3: CASSGETSRYEQYF
DNA: TGTGCCAGCAGCGGTGAGACGTCACGATACGAGCAGTACTTC

D: TRBD1
size: NA
V: TRBV5-1
J: TRBJ1-1
CDR3: CASSFRDRLNTEAFF
DNA: TGCGCCAGCAGCTTCCGGGACAGGTTGAACACTGAAGCTTTCTTT

D: NA
size: few
V: TRBV19
J: TRBJ1-1
CDR3: CASSITLNTEAFF
DNA: TGTGCCAGTAGTATAACCCTGAACACTGAAGCTTTCTTT

D: TRBD2
size: many
V: TRBV7-6
J: TRBJ2-1
CDR3: CASSIAGGNYNEQFF
DNA: TGTGCCAGCAGCATAGCGGGAGGGAATTACAATGAGCAGTTCTTC

D: TRBD2
size: NA
V: TRBV11-2
J: TRBJ2-7
CDR3: CASRSLAGGLYEQYF
DNA: TGTGCCAGCAGGTCCCTAGCGGGGGGGCTCTACGAGCAGTACTTC

D: NA
size: few
V: TRBV12-3/TRBV12-4
J: TRBJ2-7
CDR3: CASSPVRGGEQYF
DNA: TGTGCCAGCAGCCCCGTCAGGGGCGGGGAGCAGTACTTC

D: NA
size: few
V: TRBV27
J: TRBJ2-5
CDR3: CAISPQGPQETQYF
DNA: TGTGCCATCTCGCCTCAGGGGCCTCAAGAGACCCAGTACTTC

D: NA
size: few
V: TRBV27
J: TRBJ1-1
CDR3: CASSWASKAFF
DNA: TGTGCCAGCAGTTGGGCCAGCAAAGCTTTCTTT

D: TRBD2
size: few
V: TRBV20-1
J: TRBJ2-7
CDR3: CSARGGASYEQYF
DNA: TGCAGTGCCCGGGGGGGAGCCTCCTACGAGCAGTACTTC

D: TRBD2
size: NA
V: TRBV12-3/TRBV12-4
J: TRBJ2-1
CDR3: CASSLPRLAGGDNEQFF
DNA: TGTGCCAGCAGTTTACCTCGACTAGCGGGAGGGGACAATGAGCAGTTCTTC

D: NA
size: NA
V: TRBV4-1
J: TRBJ1-1
CDR3: CASSHPTGEAFF
DNA: TGCGCCAGCAGTCACCCGACAGGAGAAGCTTTCTTT